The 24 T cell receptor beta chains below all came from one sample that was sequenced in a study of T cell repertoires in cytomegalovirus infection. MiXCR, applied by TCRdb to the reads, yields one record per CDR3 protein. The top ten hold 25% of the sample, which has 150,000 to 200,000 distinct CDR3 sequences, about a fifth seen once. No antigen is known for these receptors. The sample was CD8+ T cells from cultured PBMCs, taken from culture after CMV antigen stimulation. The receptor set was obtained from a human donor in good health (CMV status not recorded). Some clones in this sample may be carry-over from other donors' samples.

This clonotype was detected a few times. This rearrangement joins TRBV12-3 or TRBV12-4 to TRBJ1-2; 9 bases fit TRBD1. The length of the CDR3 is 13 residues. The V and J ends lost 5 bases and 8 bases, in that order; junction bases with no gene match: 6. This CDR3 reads CASSAPGQGGYTF. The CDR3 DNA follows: TGTGCCAGCAGTGCCCCGGGACAGGGAGGCTACACCTTC.

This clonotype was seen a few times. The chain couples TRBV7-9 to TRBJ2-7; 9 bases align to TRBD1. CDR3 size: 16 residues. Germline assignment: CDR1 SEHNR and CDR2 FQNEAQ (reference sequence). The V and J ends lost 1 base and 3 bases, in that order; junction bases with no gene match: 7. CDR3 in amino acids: CASSLVLGTGFYEQYF. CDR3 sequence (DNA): TGTGCCAGCAGCTTAGTCCTCGGGACAGGGTTCTACGAGCAGTACTTC.

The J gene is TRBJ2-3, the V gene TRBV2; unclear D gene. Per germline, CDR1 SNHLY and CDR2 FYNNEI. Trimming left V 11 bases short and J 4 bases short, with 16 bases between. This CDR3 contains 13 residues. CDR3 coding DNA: TGTGCCGGTAAATGGGGTATCTCAGATACGCAGTATTTT. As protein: CAGKWGISDTQYF.

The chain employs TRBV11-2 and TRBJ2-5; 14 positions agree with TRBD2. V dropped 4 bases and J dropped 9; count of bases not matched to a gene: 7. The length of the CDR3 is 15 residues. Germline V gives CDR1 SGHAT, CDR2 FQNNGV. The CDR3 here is CASSSGLAGGGPQYF. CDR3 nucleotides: TGTGCCAGCAGCTCCGGACTAGCGGGGGGCGGGCCCCAGTACTTC.

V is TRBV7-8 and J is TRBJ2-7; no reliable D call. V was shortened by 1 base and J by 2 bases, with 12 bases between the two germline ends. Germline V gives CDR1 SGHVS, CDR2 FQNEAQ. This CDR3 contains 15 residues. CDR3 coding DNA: TGTGCCAGCAGCTTAGAAGTAGCCTCAGCCTACGAGCAGTACTTC. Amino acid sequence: CASSLEVASAYEQYF.

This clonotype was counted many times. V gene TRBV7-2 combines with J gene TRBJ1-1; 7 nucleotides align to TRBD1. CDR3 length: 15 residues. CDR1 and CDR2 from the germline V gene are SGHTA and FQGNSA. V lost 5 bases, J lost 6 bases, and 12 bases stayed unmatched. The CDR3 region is CASSPLGTGQAEAFF. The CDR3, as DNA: TGTGCCAGCAGCCCTCTAGGGACCGGACAGGCTGAAGCTTTCTTT.

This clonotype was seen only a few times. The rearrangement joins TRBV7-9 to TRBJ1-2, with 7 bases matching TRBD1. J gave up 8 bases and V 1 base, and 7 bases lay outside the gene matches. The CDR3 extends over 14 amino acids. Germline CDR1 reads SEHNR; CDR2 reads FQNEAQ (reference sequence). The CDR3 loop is CASSLVDREVGYTF. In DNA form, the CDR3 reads TGTGCCAGCAGCTTAGTCGACAGGGAAGTCGGCTACACCTTC.

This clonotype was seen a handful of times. CDR3 in DNA: TGCGCCAGCAGCCAAGATAGGACAGGGGGACGGTCACCCCTCCACTTT. It specifies CASSQDRTGGRSPLHF. V and J are TRBV4-1 and TRBJ1-6; 10 positions match TRBD1. Unmatched junction bases numbered 6, after V lost 0 bases and J lost 10 bases. The CDR3 is 16 residues long. CDR1 is MGHRA and CDR2 is YSYEKL in the germline V gene.

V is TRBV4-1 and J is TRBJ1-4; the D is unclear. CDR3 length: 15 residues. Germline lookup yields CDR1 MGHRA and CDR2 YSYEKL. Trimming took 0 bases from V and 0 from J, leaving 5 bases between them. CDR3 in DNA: TGCGCCAGCAGCCAAGATAAAGCAACTAATGAAAAACTGTTTTTT. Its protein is CASSQDKATNEKLFF.

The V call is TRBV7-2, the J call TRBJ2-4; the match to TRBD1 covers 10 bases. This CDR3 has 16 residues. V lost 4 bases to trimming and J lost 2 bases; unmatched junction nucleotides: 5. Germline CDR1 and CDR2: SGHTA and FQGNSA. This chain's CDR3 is CASSSRDRGPKNIQYF. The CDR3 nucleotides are TGTGCCAGCAGCTCCCGGGACAGGGGTCCCAAAAACATTCAGTACTTC.

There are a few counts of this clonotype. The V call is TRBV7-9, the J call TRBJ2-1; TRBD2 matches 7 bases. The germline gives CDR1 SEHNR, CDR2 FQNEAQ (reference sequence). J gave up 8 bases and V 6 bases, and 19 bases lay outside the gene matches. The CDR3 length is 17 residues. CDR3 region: CASSPPLAPNREDEQFF. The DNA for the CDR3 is TGTGCCAGCAGTCCCCCACTAGCTCCAAACCGGGAGGATGAGCAGTTCTTC.

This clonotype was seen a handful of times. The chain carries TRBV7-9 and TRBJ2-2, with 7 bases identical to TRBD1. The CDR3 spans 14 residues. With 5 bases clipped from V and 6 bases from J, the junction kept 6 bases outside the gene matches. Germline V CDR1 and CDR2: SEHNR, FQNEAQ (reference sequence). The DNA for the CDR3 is TGTGCCAGCAGCCCGACAACAGGGGCCGGGGAGCTGTTTTTT. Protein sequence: CASSPTTGAGELFF.

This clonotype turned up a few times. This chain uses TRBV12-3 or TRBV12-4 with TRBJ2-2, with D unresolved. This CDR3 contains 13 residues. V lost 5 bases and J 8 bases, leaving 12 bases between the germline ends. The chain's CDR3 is CASSAIWEGELFF. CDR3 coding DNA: TGTGCCAGCAGTGCTATTTGGGAAGGGGAGCTGTTTTTT.

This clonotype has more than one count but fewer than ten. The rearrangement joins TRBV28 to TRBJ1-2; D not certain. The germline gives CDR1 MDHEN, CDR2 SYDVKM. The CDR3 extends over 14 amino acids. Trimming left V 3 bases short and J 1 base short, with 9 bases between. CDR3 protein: CASSLDGLNYGYTF. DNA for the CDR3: TGTGCCAGCAGTTTGGACGGACTTAACTATGGCTACACCTTC.

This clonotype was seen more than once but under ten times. CDR3 loop: CASSFLKGTSTGELFF. Written as DNA, the CDR3 is TGTGCCAGCAGCTTCCTTAAAGGGACCTCCACCGGGGAGCTGTTTTTT. The chain recombines TRBV7-9 with TRBJ2-2; TRBD1 or TRBD2 may be the D gene (5 bases each). The V end lost 3 bases, the J end lost 4 bases, and 15 bases lay between the germline ends. There are 16 residues in the CDR3. The germline CDR1 and CDR2 sequences are SEHNR and FQNEAQ (reference sequence).

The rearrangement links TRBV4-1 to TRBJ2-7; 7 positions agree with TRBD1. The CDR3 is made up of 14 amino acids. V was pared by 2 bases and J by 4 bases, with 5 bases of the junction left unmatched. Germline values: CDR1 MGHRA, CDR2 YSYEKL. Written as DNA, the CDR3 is TGCGCCAGCAGCCAAAGGACAGGAGCTTACGAGCAGTACTTC. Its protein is CASSQRTGAYEQYF.

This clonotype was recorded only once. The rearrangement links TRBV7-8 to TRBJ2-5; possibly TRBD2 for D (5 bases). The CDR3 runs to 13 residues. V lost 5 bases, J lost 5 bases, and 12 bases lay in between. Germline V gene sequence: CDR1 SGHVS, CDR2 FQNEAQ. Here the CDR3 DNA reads TGTGCCAGCAGCCAGACGGGGTGGGAGACCCAGTACTTC. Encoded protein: CASSQTGWETQYF.

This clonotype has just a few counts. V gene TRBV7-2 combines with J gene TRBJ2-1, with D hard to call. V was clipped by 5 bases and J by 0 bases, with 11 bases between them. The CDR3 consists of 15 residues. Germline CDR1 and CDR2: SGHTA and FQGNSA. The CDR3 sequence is CASSPDPSSYNEQFF. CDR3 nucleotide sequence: TGTGCCAGCAGCCCCGACCCGAGCTCCTACAATGAGCAGTTCTTC.

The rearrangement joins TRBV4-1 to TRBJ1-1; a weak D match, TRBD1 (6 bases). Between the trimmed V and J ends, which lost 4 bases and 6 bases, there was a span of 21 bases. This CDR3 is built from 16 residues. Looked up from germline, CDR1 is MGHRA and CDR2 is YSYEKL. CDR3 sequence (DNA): TGCGCCAGCAGCCGATATCAACAGGGACGAGACGCTGAAGCTTTCTTT. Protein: CASSRYQQGRDAEAFF.

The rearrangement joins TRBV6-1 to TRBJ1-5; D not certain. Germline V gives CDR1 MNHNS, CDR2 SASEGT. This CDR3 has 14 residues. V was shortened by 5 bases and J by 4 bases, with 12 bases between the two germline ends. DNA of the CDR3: TGTGCCAGCAGTTACCCGCACCAGAATCAGCCCCAGCATTTT. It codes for CASSYPHQNQPQHF.

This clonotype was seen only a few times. CDR3 sequence: CASSPGQGRRSYEQYF. As DNA, the CDR3 is TGTGCCAGCAGCCCGGGACAGGGCCGTCGCTCCTACGAGCAGTACTTC. The chain couples TRBV7-9 to TRBJ2-7; 9 bases are a match to TRBD1. Germline V gene sequence: CDR1 SEHNR, CDR2 FQNEAQ (reference sequence). The CDR3 sequence is 16 residues long. J was trimmed by 0 bases and V by 5 bases; bases with no gene match: 8.

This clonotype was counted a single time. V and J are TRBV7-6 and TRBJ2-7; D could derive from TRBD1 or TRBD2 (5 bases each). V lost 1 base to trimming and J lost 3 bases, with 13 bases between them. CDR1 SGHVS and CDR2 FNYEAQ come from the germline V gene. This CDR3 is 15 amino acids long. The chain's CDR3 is CASSLGGGSNYEQYF. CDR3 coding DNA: TGTGCCAGCAGCTTAGGTGGGGGTTCAAACTACGAGCAGTACTTC.

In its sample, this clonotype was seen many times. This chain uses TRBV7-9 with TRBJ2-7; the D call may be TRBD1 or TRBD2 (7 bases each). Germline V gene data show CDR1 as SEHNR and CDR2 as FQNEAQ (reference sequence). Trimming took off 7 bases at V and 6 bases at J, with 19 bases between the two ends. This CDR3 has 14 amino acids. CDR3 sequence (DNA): TGTGCCAGCACCCAGGGGGGGACCATCGGCGAGCAGTACTTC. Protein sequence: CASTQGGTIGEQYF.

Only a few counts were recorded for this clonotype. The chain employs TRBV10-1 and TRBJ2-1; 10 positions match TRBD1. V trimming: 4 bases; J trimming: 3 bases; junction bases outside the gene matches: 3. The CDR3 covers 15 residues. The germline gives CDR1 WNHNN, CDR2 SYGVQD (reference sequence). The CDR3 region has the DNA TGCGCCAGCAGTGCCGGGACAGGGGACTACAATGAGCAGTTCTTC. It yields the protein CASSAGTGDYNEQFF.